This TCR beta chain emerged from a study of cytomegalovirus exposure and HLA in healthy donors. General study findings and limits: For most TCR sequences rarity was the rule, although some public TCRs occurred in many donors.

In germline, CDR1 is SGDLS, CDR2 YYNGEE. Trimming left V 4 bases short and J 5 bases short, with 18 bases between. There are 15 residues in the CDR3. In the case of this clone: Its antigen is undetermined.

In the PCR, 60 Vbeta and 13 Jbeta primers were used. This table comes from immunoSEQ multiplex PCR, and its TCRdb copy is limited to in-frame clones, with some not included. The ten most abundant clones cover 6.5% of a sample with 150,000 to 200,000 clones. The sequencing input was PBMCs. V and J are TRBV9 and TRBJ1-1; D is uncertain. This clonotype was obtained from a man between 25 and 39 years old in good health and CMV-seronegative. The CDR3 DNA reads TGTGCCAGCAGCCCCGTCGAGGGCTTGGGAACTGAAGCTTTCTTT. Encoded protein: CASSPVEGLGTEAFF.